These T cell receptor beta chains were read from a single sample in a study of spatial heterogeneity in lung cancer. Each CDR3 protein is one row after TCRdb ran MiXCR on the 5' RACE reads. The top ten hold around 12% of the sample, which has about 3,400 distinct CDR3 sequences, roughly a third seen once. The sample in question was lung tumor tissue, obtained at surgery. All receptors come from a female donor with early-stage non-small cell lung cancer. CDR3s include the opening cysteine and the closing phenylalanine or tryptophan. Each record gives: V gene, CDR3 protein.

>TRBV5-1
CASSLAVTGAGETQYF
>TRBV24-1
CATSTSANEQFF
>TRBV29-1
CSVEGRDSSYF
>TRBV11-2
CASSSEGSGANVLTF
>TRBV7-9
CASSPGTIGGDTDTQYF
>TRBV7-9
CASTLGDSYGYTF
>TRBV24-1
CASSEGGSPAEQFF
>TRBV10-3
CAITQASGSTDTQYF
>TRBV11-2
CASSLGQGAGAKNIQYF
>TRBV5-1
CASSLGSNYEQYF
>TRBV3-1
CASSQGLEQYF
>TRBV12-3/TRBV12-4
CASSQGRLAGEGRRETQYF
>TRBV24-1
CATSDGDILPQYF
>TRBV29-1
CSTLRQGKTHYGYTF
>TRBV6-5
CASTMRVSGELFF
>TRBV2
CASSFLDLLTGELFF
>TRBV6-2/TRBV6-3
CASSYSNQESYEQYF
>TRBV6-2/TRBV6-3
CASSYRRDPPDTQYF
>TRBV20-1
CSARQIEAFF
>TRBV12-3/TRBV12-4
CASSLRLAGVYEQYF
>TRBV3-1
CASSQEGTSGPYNEQFF
>TRBV7-2
CASSFPTYGYTF
>TRBV7-9
CASSLVGQADQPQHF
>TRBV29-1
CSVLKQGSHQETQYF
>TRBV6-6
CASSSGLAGVSKQYF